The T cell receptor (beta chain) under discussion was sequenced for a study of T cell repertoires in cytomegalovirus infection. Study overall: Public TCR beta signatures indicated both CMV infection and matching HLA type.

On this clonotype itself: Its antigen remains unidentified.

MiXCR, applied by TCRdb to the reads, yields one record per CDR3 protein. The sample carries 900,000 to 950,000 distinct CDR3 sequences, around 32% recorded once. Germline V gene lookup returns CDR1 MGHRA and CDR2 YSYEKL. CDR3 length: 15 amino acids. Trimming stripped 2 bases from V and 5 bases from J, with 15 bases between. The receptor was isolated from a human donor in good health (CMV status not recorded). Some clones in this sample may be carry-over from other donors' samples. The chain recombines TRBV4-1 with TRBJ1-1; D gene uncertain. The sequenced sample was cultured CD8+ T cells from PBMCs, obtained from culture after CMV antigen stimulation. The CDR3 nucleotides read TGCGCCAGCAGCCAAAGAACAGTTCCCCAAACTGAAGCTTTCTTT. The encoded protein is CASSQRTVPQTEAFF.